This T cell receptor (beta chain) came from a study of T-cell reconstitution after alpha-beta-depleted transplantation in children. Findings and limits, study-wide: Several hundred expanded graft clones reportedly supplied alpha-beta T cells about two months after transplant. T-cell counts and diversity at one year following transplant were attributed mainly to newly produced T cells.

During its preparation, the TCRbeta library received unique molecular identifiers. TCRdb processed the PCR reads anew with MiXCR; each CDR3 protein has one entry. The table shows around 90,000 distinct CDR3 sequences, with around a sixth occurring only once. This clonotype has more than one count but fewer than ten. As yet, its antigen is unknown. This TCR came from a male patient aged 2 to 9 who had a stem cell transplant for acute lymphoblastic leukemia, so the T cells may come from the graft donor. The input for sequencing was PBMCs, mostly from graft donor cells, taken 180 days after TCRalphabeta/CD19-depleted stem cell transplant.

The CDR3 DNA is TGTGCCAGCAGCCTCGAAGGATTAGCGGGGGGGCCCGGGGGCTCCTACAATGAGCAGTTCTTC. This encodes CASSLEGLAGGPGGSYNEQFF. The V call is TRBV27, the J call TRBJ2-1, with 11 bases aligning to TRBD2. The CDR3 spans 21 residues. V shed 6 bases, J shed 0 bases, and the junction held 19 bases outside the gene matches. Germline assignment: CDR1 MNHEY and CDR2 SMNVEV (reference sequence).